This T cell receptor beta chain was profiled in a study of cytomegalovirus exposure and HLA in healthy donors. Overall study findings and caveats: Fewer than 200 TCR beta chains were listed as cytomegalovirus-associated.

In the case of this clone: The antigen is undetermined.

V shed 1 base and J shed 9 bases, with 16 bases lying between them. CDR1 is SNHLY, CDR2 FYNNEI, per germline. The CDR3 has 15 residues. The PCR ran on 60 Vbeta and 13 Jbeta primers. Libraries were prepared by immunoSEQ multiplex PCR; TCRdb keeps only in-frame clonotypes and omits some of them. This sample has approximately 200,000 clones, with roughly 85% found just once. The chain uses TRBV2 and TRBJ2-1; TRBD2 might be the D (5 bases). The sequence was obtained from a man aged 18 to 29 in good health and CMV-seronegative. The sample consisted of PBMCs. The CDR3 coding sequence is TGTGCCAGCAGTGAAGGTGGAGGAGCGTACGCTGAGCAGTTCTTC. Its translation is CASSEGGGAYAEQFF.